This T cell receptor (beta chain) appears in the sequencing data of a study of blood T cell repertoires in COVID-19. Study-wide context: The cDNA or gDNA used as material had been derived from T cells, B-cell-depleted T cells, or PBMCs.

The CDR3 spans 16 residues. Trimming pared 3 bases from V and 0 bases from J, leaving 11 bases between. Germline V gene sequence: CDR1 KGHSH, CDR2 LQKENI. Per the study methods: Researchers report that nucleated cell counts were estimated from reference gene primer amplification. Data came from immunoSEQ multiplex PCR; TCRdb stores just in-frame clones and leaves some out. V and J calls and clone size are as listed in that table; D and trimming were resolved from the DNA. The sample includes around 300,000 clones, roughly 90% of them seen just once. Seattle researchers signed up patients amid active infection and tracked them longitudinally.

This chain uses TRBV18 with TRBJ2-2, with D unclear. This TCR was recovered from a woman aged 30 to 39 with COVID-19, enrolled during active disease. The material sequenced was peripheral blood. The CDR3 DNA follows: TGTGCCAGCTCACCTTCCGCAGTCGCGAACACCGGGGAGCTGTTTTTT. Translation: CASSPSAVANTGELFF.